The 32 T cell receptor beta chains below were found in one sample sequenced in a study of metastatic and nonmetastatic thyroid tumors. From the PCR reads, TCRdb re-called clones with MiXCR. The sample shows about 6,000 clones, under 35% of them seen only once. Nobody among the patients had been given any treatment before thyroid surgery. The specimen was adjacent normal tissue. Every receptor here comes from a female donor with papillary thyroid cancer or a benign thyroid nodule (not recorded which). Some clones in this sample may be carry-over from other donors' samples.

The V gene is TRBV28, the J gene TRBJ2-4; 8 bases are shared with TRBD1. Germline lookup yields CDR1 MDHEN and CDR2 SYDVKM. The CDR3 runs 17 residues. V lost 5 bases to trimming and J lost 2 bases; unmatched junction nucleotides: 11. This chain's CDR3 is CASSPNRRQGTKNIQYF. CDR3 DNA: TGTGCCAGCAGTCCGAACCGCCGACAGGGGACCAAAAACATTCAGTACTTC.

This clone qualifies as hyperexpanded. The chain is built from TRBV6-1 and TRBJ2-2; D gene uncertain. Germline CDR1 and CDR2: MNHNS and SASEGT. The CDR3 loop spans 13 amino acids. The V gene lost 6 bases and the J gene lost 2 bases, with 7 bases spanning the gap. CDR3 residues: CASSEINTGELFF. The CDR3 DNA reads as TGTGCCAGCAGCGAGATAAACACCGGGGAGCTGTTTTTT.

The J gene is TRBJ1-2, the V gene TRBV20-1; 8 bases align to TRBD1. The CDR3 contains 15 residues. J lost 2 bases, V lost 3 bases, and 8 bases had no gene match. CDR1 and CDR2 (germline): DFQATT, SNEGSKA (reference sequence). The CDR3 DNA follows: TGCAGTGCTAGGAACCCCTGGGACAGGAACTATGGCTACACCTTC. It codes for CSARNPWDRNYGYTF.

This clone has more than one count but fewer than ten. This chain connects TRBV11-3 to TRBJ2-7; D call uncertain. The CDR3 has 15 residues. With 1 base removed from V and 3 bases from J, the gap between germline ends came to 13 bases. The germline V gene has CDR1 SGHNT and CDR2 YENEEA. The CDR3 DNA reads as TGTGCCAGCAGCTTAGGCGGAAGCGTTAACTACGAGCAGTACTTC. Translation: CASSLGGSVNYEQYF. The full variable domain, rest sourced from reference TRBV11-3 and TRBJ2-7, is EAGVVQSPRYKIIEKKQPVAFWCNPISGHNTLYWYLQNLGQGPELLIRYENEEAVDDSQLPKDRFSAERLKGVDSTLKIQPAELGDSAVYLCASSLGGSVNYEQYFGPGTRLTVT.

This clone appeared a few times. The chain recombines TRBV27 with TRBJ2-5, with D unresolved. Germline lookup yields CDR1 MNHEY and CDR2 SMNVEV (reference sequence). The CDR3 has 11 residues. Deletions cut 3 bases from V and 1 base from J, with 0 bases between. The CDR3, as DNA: TGTGCCAGCAGTTTCCAAGAGACCCAGTACTTC. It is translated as CASSFQETQYF.

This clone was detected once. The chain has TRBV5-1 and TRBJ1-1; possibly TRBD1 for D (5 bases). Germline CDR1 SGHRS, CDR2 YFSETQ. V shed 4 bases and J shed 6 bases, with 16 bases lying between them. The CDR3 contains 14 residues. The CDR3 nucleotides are TGCGCCAGCAGCCCCGGGGGGGAGGCTGCTGAAGCTTTCTTT. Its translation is CASSPGGEAAEAFF.

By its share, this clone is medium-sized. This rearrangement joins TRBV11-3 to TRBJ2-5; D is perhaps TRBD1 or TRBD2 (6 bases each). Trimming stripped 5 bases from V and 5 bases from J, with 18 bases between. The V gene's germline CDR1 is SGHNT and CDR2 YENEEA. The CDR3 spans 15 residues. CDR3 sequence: CASSGRGPSGETQYF. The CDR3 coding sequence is TGTGCCAGCAGCGGCCGGGGGCCGTCGGGTGAGACCCAGTACTTC.

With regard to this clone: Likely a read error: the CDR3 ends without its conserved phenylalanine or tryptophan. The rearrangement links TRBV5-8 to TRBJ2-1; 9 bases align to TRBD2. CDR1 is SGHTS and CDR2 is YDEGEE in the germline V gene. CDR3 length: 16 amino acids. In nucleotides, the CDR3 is TGTGCCAGCAGCGTTAATAGCGGGAGAGCCTACGATGAGCAGTTCCTC. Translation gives CASSVNSGRAYDEQFL.

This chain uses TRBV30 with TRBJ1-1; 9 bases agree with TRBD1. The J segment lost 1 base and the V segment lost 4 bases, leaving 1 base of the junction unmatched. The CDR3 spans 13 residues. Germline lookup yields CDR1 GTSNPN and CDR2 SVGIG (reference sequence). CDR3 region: CAWNRGQNTEAFF. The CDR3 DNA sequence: TGTGCCTGGAACAGGGGGCAGAACACTGAAGCTTTCTTT.

CDR3 DNA sequence: TGTGCCAGCAGTGAAGCCCTAAGCACAGATACGCAGTATTTT. Translating gives CASSEALSTDTQYF. The chain carries TRBV2 and TRBJ2-3; D is unclear. Looked up from germline, CDR1 is SNHLY and CDR2 is FYNNEI. This CDR3 has 14 amino acids. Trimming cost V 0 bases and J 0 bases, with 4 bases left between them.

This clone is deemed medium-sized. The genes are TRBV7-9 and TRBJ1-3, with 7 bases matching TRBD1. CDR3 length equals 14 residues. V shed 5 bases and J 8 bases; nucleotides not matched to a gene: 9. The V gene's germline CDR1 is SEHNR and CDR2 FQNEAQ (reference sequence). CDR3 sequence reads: CASSSRDSPDTIYF. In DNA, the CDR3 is TGTGCCAGCAGCAGCCGGGACAGTCCAGACACCATATATTTT.

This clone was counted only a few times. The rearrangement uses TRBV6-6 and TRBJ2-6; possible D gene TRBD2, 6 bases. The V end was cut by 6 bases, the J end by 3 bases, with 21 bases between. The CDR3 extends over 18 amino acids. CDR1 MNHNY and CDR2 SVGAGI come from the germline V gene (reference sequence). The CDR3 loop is CASSHMWGEFVGANVLTF. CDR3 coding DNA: TGTGCCAGCAGCCACATGTGGGGGGAGTTTGTTGGGGCCAACGTCCTGACTTTC.

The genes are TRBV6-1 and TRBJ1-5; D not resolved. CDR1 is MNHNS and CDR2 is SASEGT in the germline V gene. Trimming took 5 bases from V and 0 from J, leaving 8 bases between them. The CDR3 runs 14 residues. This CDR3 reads CASSFSFSNQPQHF. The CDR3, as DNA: TGTGCCAGCAGTTTCAGCTTTAGCAATCAGCCCCAGCATTTT.

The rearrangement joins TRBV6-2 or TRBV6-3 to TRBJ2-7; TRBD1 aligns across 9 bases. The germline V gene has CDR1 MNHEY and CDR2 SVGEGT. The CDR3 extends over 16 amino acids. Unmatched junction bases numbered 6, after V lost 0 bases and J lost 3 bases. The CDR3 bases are TGTGCCAGCAGTTACTCGAAGGGACAGGGAGACTACGAGCAGTACTTC. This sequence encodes CASSYSKGQGDYEQYF.

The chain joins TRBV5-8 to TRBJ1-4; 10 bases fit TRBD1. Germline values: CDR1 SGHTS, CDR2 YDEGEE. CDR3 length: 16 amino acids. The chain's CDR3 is CGCSLGPGQGNEKLFF. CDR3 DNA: TGTGGGTGCAGCTTGGGACCGGGACAGGGGAATGAAAAACTGTTTTTT.

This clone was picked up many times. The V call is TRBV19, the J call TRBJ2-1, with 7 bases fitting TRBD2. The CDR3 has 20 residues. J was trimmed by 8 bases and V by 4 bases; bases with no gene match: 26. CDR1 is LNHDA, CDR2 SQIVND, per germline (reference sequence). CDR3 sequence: CASSTSGRLLFPGGFDEQFF. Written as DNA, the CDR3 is TGTGCCAGTAGTACCTCGGGGAGACTTCTCTTCCCGGGAGGTTTCGATGAGCAGTTCTTC.

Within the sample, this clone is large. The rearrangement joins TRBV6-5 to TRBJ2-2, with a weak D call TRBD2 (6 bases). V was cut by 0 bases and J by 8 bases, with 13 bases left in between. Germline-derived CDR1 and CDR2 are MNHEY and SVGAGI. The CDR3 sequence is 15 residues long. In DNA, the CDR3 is TGTGCCAGCAGTTACTCGGACGCGGGGTTGGGGGAGCTGTTTTTT. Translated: CASSYSDAGLGELFF.

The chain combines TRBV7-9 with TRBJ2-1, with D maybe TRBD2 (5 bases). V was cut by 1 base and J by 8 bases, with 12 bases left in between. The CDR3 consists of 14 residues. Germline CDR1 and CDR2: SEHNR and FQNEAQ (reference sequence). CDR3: CASSLELAIYEQFF. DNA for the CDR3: TGTGCCAGCAGCTTAGAGCTAGCTATCTATGAGCAGTTCTTC. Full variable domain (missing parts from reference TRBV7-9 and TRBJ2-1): DTGVSQNPRHKITKRGQNVTFRCDPISEHNRLYWYRQTLGQGPEFLTYFQNEAQLEKSRLLSDRFSAERPKGSFSTLEIQRTEQGDSAMYLCASSLELAIYEQFFGPGTRLTVL.

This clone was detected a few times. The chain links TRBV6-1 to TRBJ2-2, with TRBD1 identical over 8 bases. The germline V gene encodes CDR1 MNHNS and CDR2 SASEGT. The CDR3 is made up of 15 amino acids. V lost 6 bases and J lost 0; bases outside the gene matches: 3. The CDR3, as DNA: TGTGCCAGCAGGGAACAGGGGGCGAACACCGGGGAGCTGTTTTTT. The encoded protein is CASREQGANTGELFF.

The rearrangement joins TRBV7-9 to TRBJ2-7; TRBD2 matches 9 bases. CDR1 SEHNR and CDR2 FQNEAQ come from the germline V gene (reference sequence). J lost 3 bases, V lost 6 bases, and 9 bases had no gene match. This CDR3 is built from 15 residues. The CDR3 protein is CASRPTSGRFYEQYF. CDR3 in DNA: TGTGCCAGCAGGCCGACGAGCGGGAGGTTCTACGAGCAGTACTTC.

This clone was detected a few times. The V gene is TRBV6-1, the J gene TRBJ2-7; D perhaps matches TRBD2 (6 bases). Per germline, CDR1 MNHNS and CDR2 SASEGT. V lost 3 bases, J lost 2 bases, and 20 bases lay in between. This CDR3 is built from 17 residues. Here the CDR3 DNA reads TGTGCCAGCAGTGAGACCAGTCCGGGACTTGCAGCCTACGAGCAGTACTTC. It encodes CASSETSPGLAAYEQYF.

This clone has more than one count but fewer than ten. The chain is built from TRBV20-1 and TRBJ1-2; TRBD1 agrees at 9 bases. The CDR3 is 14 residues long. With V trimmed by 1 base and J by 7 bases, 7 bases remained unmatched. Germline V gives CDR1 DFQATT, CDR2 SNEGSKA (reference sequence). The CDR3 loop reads CSARGTGVRGGYTF. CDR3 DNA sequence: TGCAGTGCTAGAGGGACAGGGGTGAGGGGTGGCTACACCTTC.

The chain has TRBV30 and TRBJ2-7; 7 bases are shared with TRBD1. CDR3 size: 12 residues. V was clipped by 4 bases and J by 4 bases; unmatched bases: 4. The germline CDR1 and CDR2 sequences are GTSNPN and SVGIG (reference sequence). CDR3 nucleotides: TGTGCCTGGACGAGGGGGCCTTACGAGCAGTACTTC. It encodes CAWTRGPYEQYF.

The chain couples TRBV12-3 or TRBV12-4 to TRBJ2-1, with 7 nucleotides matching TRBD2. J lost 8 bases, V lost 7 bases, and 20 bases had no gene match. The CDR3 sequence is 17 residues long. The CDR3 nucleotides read TGTGCCAGCACCGAGGCTTCCGGGAGGACCCACGGGGATGAGCAGTTCTTC. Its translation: CASTEASGRTHGDEQFF.

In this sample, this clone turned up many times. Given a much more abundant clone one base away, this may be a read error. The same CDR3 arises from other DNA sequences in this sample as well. CDR3 sequence (DNA): TGCGCCATACAGGGTGGTAATAGGGACACTGAAGCTTTCTTT. Protein: CAIQGGNRDTEAFF. The rearrangement joins TRBV10-3 to TRBJ1-1; D is possibly TRBD1 (6 bases). CDR3 size: 14 residues. The V gene's germline CDR1 is ENHRY and CDR2 SYGVKD.

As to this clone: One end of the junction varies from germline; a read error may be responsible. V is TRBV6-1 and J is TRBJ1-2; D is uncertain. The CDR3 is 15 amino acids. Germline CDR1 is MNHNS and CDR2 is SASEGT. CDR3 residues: CASSELSQGRYGYTF. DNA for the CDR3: TGTGCCAGCAGTGAATTATCACAAGGACGCTATGGTTACACCTTC.

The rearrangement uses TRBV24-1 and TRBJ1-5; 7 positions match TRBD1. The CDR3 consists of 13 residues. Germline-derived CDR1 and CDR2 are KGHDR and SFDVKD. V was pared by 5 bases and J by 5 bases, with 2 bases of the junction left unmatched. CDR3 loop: CATSVGGDQPQHF. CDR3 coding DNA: TGTGCCACCAGTGTAGGGGGCGATCAGCCCCAGCATTTT.

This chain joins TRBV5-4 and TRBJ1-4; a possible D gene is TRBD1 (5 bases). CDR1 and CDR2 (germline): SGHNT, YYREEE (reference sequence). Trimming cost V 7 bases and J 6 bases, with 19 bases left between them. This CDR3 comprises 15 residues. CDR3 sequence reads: CASGSNTGLDEKLFF. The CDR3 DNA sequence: TGTGCCAGCGGCTCAAACACGGGGCTTGATGAAAAACTGTTTTTT. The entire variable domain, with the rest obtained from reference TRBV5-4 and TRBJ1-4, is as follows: ETGVTQSPTHLIKTRGQQVTLRCSSQSGHNTVSWYQQALGQGPQFIFQYYREEENGRGNFPPRFSGLQFPNYSSELNVNALELDDSALYLCASGSNTGLDEKLFFGSGTQLSVL.

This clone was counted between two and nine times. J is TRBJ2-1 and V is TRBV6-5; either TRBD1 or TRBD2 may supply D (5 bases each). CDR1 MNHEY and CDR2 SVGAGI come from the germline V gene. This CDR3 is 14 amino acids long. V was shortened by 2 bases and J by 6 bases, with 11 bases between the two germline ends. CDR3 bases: TGTGCCAGCAGTTACCCAGGGACCTCCAATGAGCAGTTCTTC. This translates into CASSYPGTSNEQFF.

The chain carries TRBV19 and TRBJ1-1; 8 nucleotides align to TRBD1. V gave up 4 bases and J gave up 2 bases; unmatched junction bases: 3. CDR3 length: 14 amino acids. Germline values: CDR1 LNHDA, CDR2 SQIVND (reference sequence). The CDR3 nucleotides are TGTGCCAGTAGTAACCAGGGGGCAAACACTGAAGCTTTCTTT. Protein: CASSNQGANTEAFF.

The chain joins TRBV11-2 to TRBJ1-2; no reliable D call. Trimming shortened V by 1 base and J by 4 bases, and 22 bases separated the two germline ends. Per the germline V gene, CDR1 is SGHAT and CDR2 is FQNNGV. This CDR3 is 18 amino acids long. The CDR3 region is CASSLVSDITTFLYGYTF. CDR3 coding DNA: TGTGCCAGCAGCTTAGTTAGCGACATCACGACGTTTCTCTATGGCTACACCTTC.

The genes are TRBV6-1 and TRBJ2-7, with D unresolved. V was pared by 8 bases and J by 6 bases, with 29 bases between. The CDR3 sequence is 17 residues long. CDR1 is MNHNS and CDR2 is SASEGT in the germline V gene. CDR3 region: CASCAPRVRTLHSEQYF. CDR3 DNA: TGTGCCAGCTGCGCTCCCCGGGTCCGAACATTACACTCCGAGCAGTACTTC.